This T cell receptor (beta chain) is drawn from a study of esophageal squamous cell carcinoma under preoperative chemotherapy. Study details: Both tumor-infiltrating lymphocytes and peripheral blood T cells were profiled. Study conclusions and caveats: After treatment, tumor-infiltrating lymphocytes apparently came partly from blood T cells.

The CDR3 extends over 11 amino acids. Trimming stripped 9 bases from V and 7 bases from J, with 12 bases between. Germline V gene sequence: CDR1 LNHDA, CDR2 SQIVND (reference sequence). TCRdb called the PCR reads again in MiXCR, with one record for every CDR3 protein. This sample has some 30,000 distinct CDR3 sequences, with around 50% found just once. The time point denotes: after preoperative PTX-NDP chemotherapy. A remark on this clonotype: Antigen specificity is unknown.

The receptor's source is a human donor with esophageal squamous cell carcinoma. The donor label of this sample is uncertain. The sample here was taken from a patient given preoperative chemotherapy. The rearrangement links TRBV19 to TRBJ1-2; TRBD1 is a possible D gene (5 bases). CDR3 amino acids: CASTGGGGYTF. The CDR3 DNA is TGTGCCAGCACCGGGGGGGGTGGCTACACCTTC. Based on the CDR3 plus reference TRBV19 and TRBJ1-2, the full variable domain is DGGITQSPKYLFRKEGQNVTLSCEQNLNHDAMYWYRQDPGQGLRLIYYSQIVNDFQKGDIAEGYSVSREKKESFPLTVTSAQKNPTAFYLCASTGGGGYTFGSGTRLTVV.